This T cell receptor (beta chain) emerged from a study of early T cells in non-severe SARS-CoV-2 infection. Study-level background: It was bulk RNA from unsorted whole blood that was sequenced, and the chains were unpaired. General study findings and limits: Matches to VDJdb favored anti-spike CD8 responses and missed private and CD4 specificities.

Germline CDR1 is SGHRS and CDR2 is YFSETQ. The CDR3 spans 13 residues. V lost 0 bases, J lost 7 bases, and 10 bases lay in between. On this clonotype: Its specificity is unknown.

Each cDNA molecule carried a unique molecular identifier. Using its own MiXCR run on the 5' RACE reads, TCRdb lists one record per CDR3 protein. The sample lists tens of thousands of distinct CDR3 sequences; 9.5% to 15% were seen once. The chain links TRBV5-1 to TRBJ1-1; D uncertain. Specimen: whole blood. The clonotype comes from an adult who was a healthcare worker with PCR-confirmed SARS-CoV-2 infection or an uninfected control (not recorded which). Here the CDR3 reads CASSLDRSHEAFF. The DNA for the CDR3 is TGCGCCAGCAGCTTGGACAGATCCCATGAAGCTTTCTTT.